This T cell receptor beta chain appears in the sequencing data of a study of blood T cell repertoires in COVID-19 (dated by TCRdb to the early 2020s). Some background on the complete study: The collaborator samples originated in the United States, Italy and Spain and spanned the acute and convalescent phases of COVID-19. Sample metadata almost always included a de-identified subject ID, COVID-19 status, age in years and sex. A freely available public database, intended as a resource for researchers studying the immune response to SARS-CoV-2, is where the repertoires were released. Where available, HLA class I and class II types were obtained from metadata supplied by the sample provider rather than from assay-based typing. The material from the prospective study consisted of cDNA or gDNA derived from T cells, B-cell-depleted T cells, or PBMCs. The samples were drawn from the first 160 participants of the ongoing ImmuneRACE study and from more than 1,000 subjects provided by 6 global collaborators. Subjects who had been exposed to COVID-19, were actively infected with it, or had recovered from it provided the deeply sampled blood TCRbeta repertoires that made up the dataset.

The CDR3 sequence holds 12 residues, the cysteine and phenylalanine included. The entry retains the CDR3 DNA only, 36 bases that are in frame from base 1. From a lookup of the germline V gene (reference sequence), CDR1 and CDR2 are SEHNR and FQNEAQ. V is cut by 5 bases and J by 4 bases, and the space between the germline ends is 5 bases. On this clone itself: Its antigen specificity is not known. Per-base quality was not reported, and no clone a single base away is much larger than it.

The immunoSEQ Assay, a bias-controlled multiplex PCR, was used to amplify TCRbeta CDR3 regions from genomic DNA. The study's processing was this. Nucleated cell counts per sample were estimated from amplification of reference gene primers within the assay. To quantify the absolute abundance of each unique TCRbeta CDR3 rearrangement, sequence reads were collapsed and filtered. For each sample, productive Simpson clonality was calculated by taking the square root of Simpson's diversity index across productive rearrangements. Drawn from immuneACCESS, this table holds only the in-frame rearrangements with V and J called that TCRdb kept. Clones are partly lost; checked studies trace under half to an unresolved V gene and leave the rest unexplained. V and J calls and clone size are copied from that table; D and trimming were computed from the DNA. The sample table shows under 150,000 clones, and around 90% are seen once. Of the sample, roughly 3.7% falls within the top ten clones.

The collaborating institutions used their own protocols to collect whole blood in K2EDTA tubes. For TCRbeta analysis, collaborator samples were shipped as frozen whole blood, as isolated PBMCs, or as DNA extracted from either sample type. Points the paper makes about the study in general: Clinical and demographic metadata were provided uncurated, with the amount varying by source and participant.

What was sequenced was peripheral blood. The chain uses TRBV7-9 and TRBJ1-4; the D gene is perhaps TRBD1, from 5 matching bases. This clonotype originated in a man aged 45-65 years with active COVID-19. The CDR3 is CASSQGNEKLFF. The bases read TGTGCCAGCAGCCAGGGTAATGAAAAACTGTTTTTT. The full variable domain, with segments outside the CDR3 supplied by the reference TRBV7-9 and TRBJ1-4 proteins, appears as DTGVSQNPRHKITKRGQNVTFRCDPISEHNRLYWYRQTLGQGPEFLTYFQNEAQLEKSRLLSDRFSAERPKGSFSTLEIQRTEQGDSAMYLCASSQGNEKLFFGSGTQLSVL.